This T cell receptor beta chain was sequenced for a study of human T cells and chemical hapten exposure. Overall study findings and caveats: It was expanded TCRs that formed significantly more large CDR3 similarity clusters than controls did.

Study processing details: Sample TCR counts, which ranged from roughly 20,000 to 690,600, had a median of approximately 94,000. One entry per CDR3 protein, called by TCRdb with MiXCR from the RACE reads. V and J calls and clone size were set by TCRdb, not the authors. This sample has some 84,000 distinct CDR3 sequences, with over 9.5% found just once. Germline CDR1 reads LNHDA; CDR2 reads SQIVND (reference sequence). The CDR3 spans 14 residues. Trimming removed 3 bases from V and 4 bases from J, with 11 bases in between. The time point is: patch test 2, 6 weeks after DPC sensitization. Treatment here: therapeutic diphenylcyclopropenone sensitization with weekly scalp DPC. Regarding this clonotype: Its antigen is unidentified.

This receptor was obtained from a woman aged 50 to 60 with alopecia areata. Some clones in this sample may be carry-over from other donors' samples. The rearrangement links TRBV19 to TRBJ2-3; D is undetermined. Sequenced material: whole blood, taken in connection with sensitization to the hapten diphenylcyclopropenone (DPC). CDR3 region: CASSIGRMADTQYF. Here the CDR3 DNA reads TGTGCCAGTAGTATCGGCAGGATGGCAGATACGCAGTATTTT.